The sequence of this T cell receptor (beta chain) was determined in a study of cytomegalovirus exposure and HLA in healthy donors. Study-level findings and limits: An apparent linkage of common viral pathogens to several of the most significant clusters emerged in a later analysis. Exclusion as indistinguishable affected some V segments, including TRBV6-2 and TRBV6-3.

PCR used 60 Vbeta primers and 13 Jbeta primers. Profiling relied on immunoSEQ multiplex PCR, and the TCRdb table lists in-frame clones only, not all of them. Here the sample spans roughly 150,000 clones, 82% being singletons. The CDR3 length is 15 residues. Germline V CDR1 and CDR2: ENHRY, SYGVKD. V dropped 5 bases and J dropped 0; count of bases not matched to a gene: 6. About this clone itself: Its antigen is not known.

Sequenced sample: PBMCs. The sequence was obtained from a male donor in good health and CMV-seronegative. The rearrangement uses TRBV10-3 and TRBJ2-5, with 7 bases fitting TRBD1. The CDR3 sequence is CAISSGTEYQETQYF. Here the CDR3 DNA reads TGTGCCATCAGTTCCGGGACAGAGTACCAAGAGACCCAGTACTTC.